Following are 11 T cell receptor beta chains from one sample sequenced in a study of blood T cells in healthy people across ages. Alongside a J-beta primer mix, a sample-barcoded 5' primer served in a second PCR lasting about 7 to 12 cycles. Each CDR3 protein gets one entry after TCRdb re-called the 5' RACE reads with MiXCR. Among about 930,000 distinct CDR3 sequences listed, about 29% were seen once. Another study also made use of these data, one on T cells of mothers and their children.

The sequenced sample consisted of blood. The receptors here all came from a woman between 35 and 50 years old in good health.

This clonotype has a handful of counts. V and J are TRBV12-3 or TRBV12-4 and TRBJ1-1; 9 bases align to TRBD1. Trimming at V came to 6 bases and at J to 7 bases, leaving 12 bases not matched to a gene. The CDR3 has 15 amino acids. As DNA, the CDR3 is TGTGCCAGCAGCGCGACAGGGGGAGAGGGTTTTGAAGCTTTCTTT. It translates to CASSATGGEGFEAFF.

Of note for this clonotype: Just one base apart from a much larger clone, this may be a read error. V is TRBV10-3 and J is TRBJ2-7, with D perhaps TRBD1 (5 bases). CDR1 and CDR2 from the germline V gene are ENHRY and SYGVKD. Trimming removed 10 bases at V and 5 bases at J, with 21 bases between. This CDR3 has 14 amino acids. The CDR3 reads CATRMGRGVDEQYF. The CDR3 DNA sequence: TGTGCCACCAGGATGGGTAGGGGCGTCGACGAGCAGTACTTC.

The chain joins TRBV5-6 to TRBJ1-1; D unclear. Germline lookup yields CDR1 SGHDT and CDR2 YYEEEE. V shed 0 bases and J shed 1 base, with 7 bases lying between them. CDR3 length: 14 amino acids. The CDR3 region is CASSLDLSNTEAFF. The CDR3 DNA is TGTGCCAGCAGCTTGGATTTGTCGAACACTGAAGCTTTCTTT.

This clonotype was counted a few times. The chain links TRBV6-6 to TRBJ1-1, with no clear D. V lost 2 bases and J lost 11, with 9 bases in between. The CDR3 consists of 11 residues. Germline lookup yields CDR1 MNHNY and CDR2 SVGAGI (reference sequence). The DNA for the CDR3 is TGTGCCAGCAGTTACATGGGTATGGCTTTCTTT. It specifies CASSYMGMAFF.

The V call is TRBV7-2, the J call TRBJ2-2; D is uncertain. Germline-derived CDR1 and CDR2 are SGHTA and FQGNSA. Trimming took off 1 base at V and 5 bases at J, with 11 bases between the two ends. The CDR3 totals 15 residues. Written as DNA, the CDR3 is TGTGCCAGCAGCTTAGAGCAGGCCGGGACCGGGGAGCTGTTTTTT. This translates into CASSLEQAGTGELFF.

This clonotype was seen a handful of times. The junction and the germline gene differ at one end; a read error may be behind it. V usage is TRBV7-9 and J usage is TRBJ2-7; D tentatively reads TRBD1 or TRBD2 (5 bases each). CDR1 and CDR2 (germline): SEHNR, FQNEAQ (reference sequence). The CDR3 loop spans 15 amino acids. CDR3 sequence: CVSRPGTDPSYEQYF. CDR3 coding DNA: TGTGTCAGCAGACCCGGGACGGACCCCTCCTACGAGCAGTACTTC.

This clonotype occurred many times. This chain joins TRBV7-3 and TRBJ2-5, with 10 bases matching TRBD1. In germline, CDR1 is SGHTA, CDR2 FQGTGA. After removal of 5 bases from V and 3 bases from J, the junction contained 3 bases not matched to a gene. The CDR3 consists of 14 residues. The CDR3 protein is CASSPTGGKETQYF. The CDR3 nucleotides read TGTGCCAGCAGCCCGACAGGGGGCAAAGAGACCCAGTACTTC. The full variable domain, rest sourced from reference TRBV7-3 and TRBJ2-5, is GAGVSQTPSNKVTEKGKYVELRCDPISGHTALYWYRQSLGQGPEFLIYFQGTGAADDSGLPNDRFFAVRPEGSVSTLKIQRTERGDSAVYLCASSPTGGKETQYFGPGTRLLVL.

To note about this clonotype: An end of the junction differs from the germline gene, which may be a read error. The V call is TRBV20-1, the J call TRBJ2-7; 7 nucleotides align to TRBD1. CDR1 and CDR2 from the germline V gene are DFQATT and SNEGSKA (reference sequence). The CDR3 consists of 12 residues. CDR3 in amino acids: CRATDRVYEQYF. The CDR3 DNA sequence: TGCCGTGCTACCGACAGGGTTTACGAGCAGTACTTC.

This clonotype was detected ten times or more. This chain links TRBV7-3 with TRBJ2-7; maybe TRBD1 (5 bases). This CDR3 comprises 15 residues. CDR1 SGHTA and CDR2 FQGTGA come from the germline V gene. Deletions cut 4 bases from V and 4 bases from J, with 17 bases between. The CDR3 loop is CASSSLRTSNYEQYF. The CDR3 coding sequence is TGTGCCAGCAGCTCTTTGCGGACATCTAATTACGAGCAGTACTTC.

In this sample, this clonotype turned up a few times. The chain employs TRBV20-1 and TRBJ2-3; D ambiguous. Germline CDR1 DFQATT, CDR2 SNEGSKA (reference sequence). The CDR3 spans 14 residues. The germline V and J ends were trimmed by 6 bases and 0 bases, with 13 bases remaining between them. CDR3 residues: CSAPVLASTDTQYF. CDR3 sequence (DNA): TGCAGTGCCCCAGTGCTGGCTAGCACAGATACGCAGTATTTT.

The chain joins TRBV7-3 to TRBJ2-7, with a weak D call TRBD1 (6 bases). The germline V and J ends were trimmed by 5 bases and 2 bases, with 16 bases remaining between them. The germline gives CDR1 SGHTA, CDR2 FQGTGA. The CDR3 runs to 15 residues. The CDR3 coding sequence is TGTGCCAGCAGCGCACAACCGGGACACCCCTACGAGCAGTACTTC. It translates to CASSAQPGHPYEQYF.